The clone carrying this T cell receptor (beta chain) has ten or more counts. This entry is derived from a study of T cells in Graves' hyperthyroidism and ophthalmopathy. Thyroid ultrasound, orbital computed tomography, clinical symptoms, and serum thyroxine and TRAb underpinned diagnoses. From germline, CDR1 is SGHDT and CDR2 YYEEEE. V shed 3 bases and J 2 bases; nucleotides not matched to a gene: 6. The CDR3 has 15 residues. Using RNA transcripts as the source, TCR beta CDR3 regions were amplified. During a first-round RT-PCR of the TCR CDR3, the HTBI primer set was used. TCRdb passed the multiplex PCR reads through MiXCR, listing each CDR3 protein once. Of roughly 520,000 distinct CDR3 sequences in the sample, roughly 25% were seen once.

The TCR originated in a woman in her twenties or thirties with Graves' ophthalmopathy. This rearrangement joins TRBV5-6 to TRBJ2-5, with 8 nucleotides matching TRBD1. The sample consisted of blood. CDR3 DNA: TGTGCCAGCAGCTCGCAGACAGGGGCACAAGAGACCCAGTACTTC. It specifies CASSSQTGAQETQYF.